This passage covers 21 T cell receptor beta chains from one sample sequenced in a study of T-cell reconstitution after alpha-beta-depleted transplantation in children. For TCRbeta, the library was prepared with unique molecular identifiers. TCRdb reanalysed the PCR reads using MiXCR and keeps one entry per CDR3 protein. Of a few hundred thousand distinct CDR3 sequences detected, 20% to 30% appear once; the ten largest clones hold about 4.8%. The material was PBMCs, mostly from graft donor cells, obtained 360 days after TCRalphabeta/CD19-depleted stem cell transplant. These receptors originate from a female patient under 10 years old who had a stem cell transplant for congenital amegakaryocytic thrombocytopenia, so the T cells may come from the graft donor.

This clonotype was observed a handful of times. The gene calls are TRBV30 and TRBJ1-4, with D possibly TRBD1 on 5 matching bases. V was pared by 4 bases and J by 7 bases, with 19 bases between. The germline CDR1 and CDR2 sequences are GTSNPN and SVGIG (reference sequence). CDR3 length: 15 amino acids. The CDR3 nucleotides read TGTGCCTGGACACCTCCGGGACGGCGAGGTGAAAAACTGTTTTTT. Encoded protein: CAWTPPGRRGEKLFF.

V and J are TRBV18 and TRBJ1-1; 7 bases line up with TRBD1. Germline CDR1 KGHSH, CDR2 LQKENI. V dropped 5 bases and J dropped 3; count of bases not matched to a gene: 9. The CDR3 extends over 15 amino acids. The CDR3 DNA reads as TGTGCCAGCTCAGCCCACAGGGGTCGGGACACTGAAGCTTTCTTT. Protein: CASSAHRGRDTEAFF.

The chain employs TRBV24-1 and TRBJ2-7; 8 bases match TRBD2. The CDR3 length is 16 residues. The germline V gene encodes CDR1 KGHDR and CDR2 SFDVKD. Losses at the gene ends were 3 bases for V and 2 bases for J; bases not matched to a gene: 8. The CDR3 loop reads CATSDTSGGQTYEQYF. The CDR3 coding sequence is TGTGCCACCAGTGATACTAGCGGAGGCCAAACCTACGAGCAGTACTTC.

The CDR3 DNA reads as TGTGCCAGCAGTTTAGGGTTGGGGAACACTGAAGCTTTCTTT. Translation: CASSLGLGNTEAFF. V and J are TRBV12-3 or TRBV12-4 and TRBJ1-1; D gene ambiguous. This CDR3 has 14 residues. V was shortened by 1 base and J by 1 base, with 7 bases between the two germline ends.

The chain is built from TRBV4-1 and TRBJ2-3, with 10 bases lining up with TRBD1. The CDR3 contains 15 residues. The V and J ends lost 5 bases and 4 bases, in that order; junction bases with no gene match: 6. Germline assignment: CDR1 MGHRA and CDR2 YSYEKL. The CDR3 DNA reads TGCGCCAGCAGCGGGGGACAGGGGTTTCCAGATACGCAGTATTTT. Encoded protein: CASSGGQGFPDTQYF.

The rearrangement uses TRBV13 and TRBJ1-3; 9 bases agree with TRBD1. Germline CDR1 is PRHDT and CDR2 is FYEKMQ (reference sequence). The V gene end was trimmed by 5 bases and the J gene end by 0 bases; junction bases not matched to a gene: 8. The CDR3 runs to 17 residues. CDR3 in DNA: TGTGCCAGCAGCCCCGGGACAGGGATGAGCTCTGGAAACACCATATATTTT. Translating gives CASSPGTGMSSGNTIYF.

The chain joins TRBV20-1 to TRBJ2-3; D may be TRBD2 (5 bases). Germline loops: CDR1 DFQATT, CDR2 SNEGSKA (reference sequence). CDR3 size: 15 residues. V lost 6 bases and J lost 2, with 18 bases in between. The CDR3 loop is CSAPAWERFTDTQYF. DNA of the CDR3: TGCAGTGCCCCTGCTTGGGAGAGGTTCACAGATACGCAGTATTTT.

This clonotype was detected a few times. V gene TRBV28 combines with J gene TRBJ2-1, with 8 nucleotides matching TRBD2. Germline CDR1 and CDR2: MDHEN and SYDVKM. The CDR3 covers 15 residues. V shed 7 bases and J 0 bases; nucleotides not matched to a gene: 5. The CDR3 region has the DNA TGTGCCAGCACCGGAAGCGGGAGCTCCTACAATGAGCAGTTCTTC. Its translation: CASTGSGSSYNEQFF.

The table lists this clonotype with a few counts. One junction end does not reproduce the germline sequence, and a read error may be involved. The V gene is TRBV2, the J gene TRBJ2-5, with D unclear. Germline V gives CDR1 SNHLY, CDR2 FYNNEI. The CDR3 sequence is 14 residues long. CDR3 sequence reads: CAIQTATRQETQYF. The CDR3 bases are TGTGCCATTCAAACGGCCACGAGGCAGGAGACCCAATACTTC.

The chain recombines TRBV6-1 with TRBJ1-1; D is unresolved. Germline V gene sequence: CDR1 MNHNS, CDR2 SASEGT. Trimming pared 6 bases from V and 7 bases from J, leaving 15 bases between. The CDR3 is 13 residues long. The CDR3 region has the DNA TGTGCCAGCAGAACCGGGCCATACGATGAAGCTTTCTTT. Its protein product is CASRTGPYDEAFF.

V and J are TRBV12-3 or TRBV12-4 and TRBJ2-1; TRBD2 agrees at 9 bases. This CDR3 comprises 15 residues. V lost 3 bases, J lost 7 bases, and 7 bases stayed unmatched. The CDR3 spells CASSFYAGGPNEQFF. CDR3 coding DNA: TGTGCCAGCAGTTTTTACGCGGGAGGGCCTAATGAGCAGTTCTTC.

In DNA form, the CDR3 reads TGTGCCAGCAGTTTGGGGGCAGGGTCCAACTCTGGAAACACCATATATTTT. Its translation: CASSLGAGSNSGNTIYF. This chain links TRBV28 with TRBJ1-3; D may be TRBD1 (6 bases). The V end lost 3 bases, the J end lost 0 bases, and 15 bases lay between the germline ends. The CDR3 runs to 17 residues. Germline CDR1 is MDHEN and CDR2 is SYDVKM.

This sequence joins TRBV19 and TRBJ2-1; the match to TRBD2 covers 10 bases. CDR1 and CDR2 from the germline V gene are LNHDA and SQIVND (reference sequence). The trim removed 6 bases at V and 7 bases at J, leaving 6 bases unmatched. The CDR3 consists of 14 residues. This chain's CDR3 is CASSLAGVWNEQFF. The CDR3 DNA reads as TGTGCCAGTAGCCTAGCGGGAGTTTGGAATGAGCAGTTCTTC.

V and J are TRBV7-2 and TRBJ2-3; D unresolved. The ends were cut back, 0 bases at V and 0 bases at J, with 13 bases in the middle. From germline, CDR1 is SGHTA and CDR2 FQGNSA. CDR3 length equals 17 residues. The CDR3 coding sequence is TGTGCCAGCAGCTTAGCTGTCACACCATTTAGCACAGATACGCAGTATTTT. This sequence encodes CASSLAVTPFSTDTQYF. Supplemented by reference TRBV7-2 and TRBJ2-3, the full variable domain reads GAGVSQSPSNKVTEKGKDVELRCDPISGHTALYWYRQSLGQGLEFLIYFQGNSAPDKSGLPSDRFSAERTGGSVSTLTIQRTQQEDSAVYLCASSLAVTPFSTDTQYFGPGTRLTVL.

This clonotype was recorded a few times. The junction departs from the called germline gene at one end, perhaps through a read error. The chain uses TRBV5-1 and TRBJ2-7; D perhaps matches TRBD2 (5 bases). CDR1 is SGHRS and CDR2 is YFSETQ in the germline V gene. The length of the CDR3 is 16 residues. The CDR3 region is CASSLTASSLSSEQYF. Here the CDR3 DNA reads TGCGCCAGCAGCTTGACCGCTAGCTCCCTATCCTCCGAGCAGTACTTC.

This clonotype has just a few counts. The V and J genes are TRBV6-5 and TRBJ2-1, with TRBD2 matching 9 bases. V lost 4 bases to trimming and J lost 10 bases; unmatched junction nucleotides: 11. The germline V gene has CDR1 MNHEY and CDR2 SVGAGI. This CDR3 region has 15 residues. This CDR3 reads CASSFFAGTSSEQFF. Here the CDR3 DNA reads TGTGCCAGCAGTTTTTTCGCCGGGACTAGCAGCGAGCAGTTCTTC.

The gene calls are TRBV4-1 and TRBJ2-7, with D possibly called TRBD1 or TRBD2 (6 bases each). Germline V gene data show CDR1 as MGHRA and CDR2 as YSYEKL. The CDR3 loop spans 18 amino acids. V lost 0 bases, J lost 2 bases, and 20 bases lay in between. The CDR3 loop is CASSQDWGRQRGAYEQYF. The CDR3 nucleotides read TGCGCCAGCAGCCAAGATTGGGGGCGACAGAGGGGGGCCTACGAGCAGTACTTC.

This clonotype was observed a few times. The CDR3, as DNA: TGTGCCAGCAGCTGGAGCGGGAGAACAGATACGCAGTATTTT. Translating it yields CASSWSGRTDTQYF. This chain links TRBV7-2 with TRBJ2-3, with TRBD2 identical over 8 bases. V lost 4 bases and J lost 3; bases outside the gene matches: 3. The CDR3 runs 14 residues. Germline assignment: CDR1 SGHTA and CDR2 FQGNSA.

CDR3: CASSFARTGGEEKLFF. The CDR3 region has the DNA TGTGCCAGCAGCTTTGCCAGGACAGGGGGGGAAGAAAAACTGTTTTTT. This chain joins TRBV7-2 and TRBJ1-4; 10 bases map to TRBD1. CDR1 and CDR2 from the germline V gene are SGHTA and FQGNSA. The trim removed 3 bases at V and 8 bases at J, leaving 9 bases unmatched. The CDR3 spans 16 residues.

This chain uses TRBV7-9 with TRBJ2-2; D gene ambiguous. The V end lost 7 bases, the J end lost 2 bases, and 11 bases lay between the germline ends. The germline V gene encodes CDR1 SEHNR and CDR2 FQNEAQ (reference sequence). This CDR3 spans 14 amino acids. In DNA form, the CDR3 reads TGTGCCAGCATCAGATGGGATAACACCGGGGAGCTGTTTTTT. Amino acid sequence: CASIRWDNTGELFF.

This clonotype showed up just a few times. The J gene is TRBJ1-2, the V gene TRBV20-1; 8 nucleotides line up with TRBD1. The CDR3 contains 12 residues. Trimming removed 6 bases from V and 2 bases from J; junction bases left unmatched: 2. Germline CDR1 is DFQATT and CDR2 is SNEGSKA (reference sequence). The CDR3 DNA is TGCAGTGCGCGACAGGGGAACTATGGCTACACCTTC. Protein product: CSARQGNYGYTF.